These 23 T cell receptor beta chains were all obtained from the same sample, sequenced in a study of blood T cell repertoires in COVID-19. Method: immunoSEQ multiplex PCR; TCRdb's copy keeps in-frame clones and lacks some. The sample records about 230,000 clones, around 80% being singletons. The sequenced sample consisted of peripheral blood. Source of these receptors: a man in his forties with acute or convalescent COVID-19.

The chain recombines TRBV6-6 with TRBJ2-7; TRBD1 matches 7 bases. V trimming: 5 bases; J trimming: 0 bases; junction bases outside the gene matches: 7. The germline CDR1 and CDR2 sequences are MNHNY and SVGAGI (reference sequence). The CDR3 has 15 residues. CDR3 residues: CASSPRQGNSYEQYF. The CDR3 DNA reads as TGTGCCAGCAGTCCCCGACAGGGTAACTCCTACGAGCAGTACTTC.

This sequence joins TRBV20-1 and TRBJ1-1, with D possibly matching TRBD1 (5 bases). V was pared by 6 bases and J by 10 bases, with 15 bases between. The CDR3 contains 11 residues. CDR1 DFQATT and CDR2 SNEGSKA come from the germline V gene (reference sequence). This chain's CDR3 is CSALDIGGAFF. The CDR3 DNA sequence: TGCAGTGCCCTAGACATCGGGGGAGCTTTCTTT.

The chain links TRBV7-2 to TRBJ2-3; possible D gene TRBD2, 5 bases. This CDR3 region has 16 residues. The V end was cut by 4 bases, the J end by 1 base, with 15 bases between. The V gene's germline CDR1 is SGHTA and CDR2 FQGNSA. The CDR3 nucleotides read TGTGCCAGCAGCTACGATCGGGGTCATCGCACAGATACGCAGTATTTT. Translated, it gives CASSYDRGHRTDTQYF.

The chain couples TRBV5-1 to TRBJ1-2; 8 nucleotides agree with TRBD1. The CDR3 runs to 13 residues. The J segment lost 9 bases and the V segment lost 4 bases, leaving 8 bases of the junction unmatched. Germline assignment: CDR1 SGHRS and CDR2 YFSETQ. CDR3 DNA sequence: TGCGCCAGCAGCCTGACAGGGGATGAGAGCTACACCTTC. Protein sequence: CASSLTGDESYTF. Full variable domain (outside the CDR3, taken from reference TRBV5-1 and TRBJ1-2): KAGVTQTPRYLIKTRGQQVTLSCSPISGHRSVSWYQQTPGQGLQFLFEYFSETQRNKGNFPGRFSGRQFSNSRSEMNVSTLELGDSALYLCASSLTGDESYTFGSGTRLTVV.

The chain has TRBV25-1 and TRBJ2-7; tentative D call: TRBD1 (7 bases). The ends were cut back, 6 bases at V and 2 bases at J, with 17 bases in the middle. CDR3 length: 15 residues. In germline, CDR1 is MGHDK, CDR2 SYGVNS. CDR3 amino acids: CASSAGNRGAYEQYF. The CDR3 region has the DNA TGTGCCAGCAGCGCGGGAAACAGGGGCGCCTACGAGCAGTACTTC.

DNA for the CDR3: TGTGCCAGCAGCTTTAAAGGAGGGGAGGTCCTGACTTTC. As protein: CASSFKGGEVLTF. The chain employs TRBV7-2 and TRBJ2-6; maybe TRBD2 (6 bases). CDR3 length: 13 residues. Trimming pared 3 bases from V and 13 bases from J, leaving 13 bases between. Germline V CDR1 and CDR2: SGHTA, FQGNSA. The full variable domain, completed using reference TRBV7-2 and TRBJ2-6, is GAGVSQSPSNKVTEKGKDVELRCDPISGHTALYWYRQSLGQGLEFLIYFQGNSAPDKSGLPSDRFSAERTGGSVSTLTIQRTQQEDSAVYLCASSFKGGEVLTFGAGSRLTVL.

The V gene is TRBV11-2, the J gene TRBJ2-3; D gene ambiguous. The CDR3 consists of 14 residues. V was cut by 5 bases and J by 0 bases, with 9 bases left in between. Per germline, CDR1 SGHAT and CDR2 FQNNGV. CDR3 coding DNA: TGTGCCAGCAGCCCAGTTTGGAGCACAGATACGCAGTATTTT. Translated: CASSPVWSTDTQYF.

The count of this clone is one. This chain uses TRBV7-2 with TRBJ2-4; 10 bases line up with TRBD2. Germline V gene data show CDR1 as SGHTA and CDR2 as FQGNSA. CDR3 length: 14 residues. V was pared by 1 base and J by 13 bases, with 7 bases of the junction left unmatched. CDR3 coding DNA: TGTGCCAGCAGCTTAGGGGCTCTAGCGGGAGAGCAGTACTTC. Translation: CASSLGALAGEQYF.

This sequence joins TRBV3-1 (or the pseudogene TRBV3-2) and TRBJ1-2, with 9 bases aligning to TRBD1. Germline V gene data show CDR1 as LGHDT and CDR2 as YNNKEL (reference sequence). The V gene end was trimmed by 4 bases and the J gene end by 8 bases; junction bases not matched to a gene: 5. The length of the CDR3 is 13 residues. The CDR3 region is CASSPRTGVGYTF. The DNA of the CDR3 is TGTGCCAGCAGCCCTAGGACAGGGGTGGGCTACACCTTC.

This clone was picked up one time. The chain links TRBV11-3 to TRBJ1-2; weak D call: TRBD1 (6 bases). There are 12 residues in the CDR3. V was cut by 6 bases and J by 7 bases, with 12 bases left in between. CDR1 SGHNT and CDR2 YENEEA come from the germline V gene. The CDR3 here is CASSVDRIGYTF. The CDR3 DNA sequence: TGTGCCAGCAGTGTCGACAGGATTGGCTACACCTTC.

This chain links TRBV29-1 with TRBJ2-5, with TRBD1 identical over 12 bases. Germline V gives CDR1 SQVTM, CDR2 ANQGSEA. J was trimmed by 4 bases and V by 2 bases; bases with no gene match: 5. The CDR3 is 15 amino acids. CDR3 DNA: TGCAGCGTTGAAACGCCGGGACAGGGGGCAGAGACCCAGTACTTC. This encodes CSVETPGQGAETQYF.

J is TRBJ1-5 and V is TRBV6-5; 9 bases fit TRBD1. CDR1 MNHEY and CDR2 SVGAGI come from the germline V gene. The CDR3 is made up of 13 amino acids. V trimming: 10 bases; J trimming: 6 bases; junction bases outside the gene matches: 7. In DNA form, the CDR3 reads TGTGCCATCCACAGGGGGCGCGGTCAGCCCCAGCATTTT. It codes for CAIHRGRGQPQHF.

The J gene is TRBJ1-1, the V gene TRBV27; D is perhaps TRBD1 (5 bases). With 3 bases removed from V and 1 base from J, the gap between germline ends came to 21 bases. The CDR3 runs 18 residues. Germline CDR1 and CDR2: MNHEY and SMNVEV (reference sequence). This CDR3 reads CASSFTRQPSLQNTEAFF. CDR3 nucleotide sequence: TGTGCCAGCAGTTTTACCCGACAGCCAAGCCTTCAGAACACTGAAGCTTTCTTT.

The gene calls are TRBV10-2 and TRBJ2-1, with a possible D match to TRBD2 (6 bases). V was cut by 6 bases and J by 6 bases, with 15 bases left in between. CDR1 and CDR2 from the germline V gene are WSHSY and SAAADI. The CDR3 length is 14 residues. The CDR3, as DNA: TGCGCCAGCAGAGATCCGGGACTCAGCAATGAGCAGTTCTTC. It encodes CASRDPGLSNEQFF.

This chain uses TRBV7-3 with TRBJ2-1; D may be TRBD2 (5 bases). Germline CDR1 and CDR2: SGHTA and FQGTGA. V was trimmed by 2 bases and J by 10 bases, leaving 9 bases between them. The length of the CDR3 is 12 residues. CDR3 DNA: TGTGCCAGCAGCTTAGCTGGCGGGGAGCAGTTCTTC. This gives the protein CASSLAGGEQFF. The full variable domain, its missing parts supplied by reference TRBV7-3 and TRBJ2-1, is GAGVSQTPSNKVTEKGKYVELRCDPISGHTALYWYRQSLGQGPEFLIYFQGTGAADDSGLPNDRFFAVRPEGSVSTLKIQRTERGDSAVYLCASSLAGGEQFFGPGTRLTVL.

CDR3 sequence (DNA): TGTGCCAGCAGTTTATCAGGAAGGGGGCACACCGGGGAGCTGTTTTTT. It is translated as CASSLSGRGHTGELFF. This chain links TRBV27 with TRBJ2-2; 7 positions match TRBD1. Germline V gene lookup returns CDR1 MNHEY and CDR2 SMNVEV (reference sequence). With 0 bases clipped from V and 3 bases from J, the junction kept 4 bases outside the gene matches. This CDR3 region has 16 residues.

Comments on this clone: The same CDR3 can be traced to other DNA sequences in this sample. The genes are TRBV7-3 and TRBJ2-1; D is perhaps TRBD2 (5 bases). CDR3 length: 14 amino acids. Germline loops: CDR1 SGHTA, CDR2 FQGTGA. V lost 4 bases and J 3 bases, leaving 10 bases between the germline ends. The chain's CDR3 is CASSSSRDYNEQFF. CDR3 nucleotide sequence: TGTGCCAGCAGCTCCAGCCGGGACTACAATGAGCAGTTCTTC.

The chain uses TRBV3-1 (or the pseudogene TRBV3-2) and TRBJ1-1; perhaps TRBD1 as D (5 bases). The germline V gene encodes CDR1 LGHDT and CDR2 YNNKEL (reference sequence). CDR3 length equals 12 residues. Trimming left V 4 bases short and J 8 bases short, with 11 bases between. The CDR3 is CASSLGQGEAFF. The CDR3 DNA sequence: TGTGCCAGCAGCCTTGGGCAGGGAGAAGCTTTCTTT.

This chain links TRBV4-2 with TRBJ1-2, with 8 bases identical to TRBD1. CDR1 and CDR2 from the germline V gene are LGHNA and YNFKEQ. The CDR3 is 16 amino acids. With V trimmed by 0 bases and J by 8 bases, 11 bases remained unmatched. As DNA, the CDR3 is TGTGCCAGCAGCCAAGATTGGGGACAGGCCTCTTGGGGCTACACCTTC. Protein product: CASSQDWGQASWGYTF.

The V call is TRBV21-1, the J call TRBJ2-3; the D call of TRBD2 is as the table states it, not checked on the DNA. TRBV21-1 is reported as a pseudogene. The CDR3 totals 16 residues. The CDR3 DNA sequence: TGTGCCAGCAGTCCACTAGCGGGGTTGCGCACAGATACGCAGTATTTT. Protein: CASSPLAGLRTDTQYF.

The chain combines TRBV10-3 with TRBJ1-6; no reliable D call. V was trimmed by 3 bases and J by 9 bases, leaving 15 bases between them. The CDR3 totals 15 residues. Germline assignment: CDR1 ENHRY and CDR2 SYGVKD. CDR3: CAISDGHGIISPLHF. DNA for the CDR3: TGTGCCATCAGTGACGGCCACGGGATCATTTCACCCCTCCACTTT.

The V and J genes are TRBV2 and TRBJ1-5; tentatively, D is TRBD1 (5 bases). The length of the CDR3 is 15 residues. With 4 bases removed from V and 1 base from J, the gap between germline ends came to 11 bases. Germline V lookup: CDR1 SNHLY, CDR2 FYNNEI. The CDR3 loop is CASSVNRPSNQPQHF. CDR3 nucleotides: TGTGCCAGCAGTGTTAACAGGCCCAGCAATCAGCCCCAGCATTTT.

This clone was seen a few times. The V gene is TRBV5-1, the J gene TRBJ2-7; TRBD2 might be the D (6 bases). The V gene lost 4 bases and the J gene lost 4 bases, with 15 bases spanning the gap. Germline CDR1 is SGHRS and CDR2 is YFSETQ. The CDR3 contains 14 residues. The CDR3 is CASSPMGGAYEQYF. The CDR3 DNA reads TGCGCCAGCAGCCCCATGGGGGGAGCGTACGAGCAGTACTTC.